The clone carrying this T cell receptor (beta chain) was counted many times. What it binds is unknown. This entry comes from a study of memory CD4+ T cells and cytomegalovirus serostatus. Study outcomes and limitations: About 40% of the roughly 160 known CMV-associated TCRbeta sequences appeared in CD4+ memory.

In the source study's methods: After removing out-of-frame reads, around 2 million distinct TCRbeta sequences remained. Clones were sequenced by immunoSEQ multiplex PCR, and TCRdb holds only the in-frame ones, with some missing. V and J calls and clone size are given by that table; D and trimming were obtained from the DNA. This table has tens of thousands of clones, around 79% appearing once. Single viable CD3+CD4+CD8-CD45RO+ cells were sorted as the memory CD4+ T cells. V shed 3 bases and J 0 bases; nucleotides not matched to a gene: 9. CDR3 length: 19 amino acids. The germline CDR1 and CDR2 sequences are SGHDT and YYEEEE.

This receptor was identified in an adult in good health and CMV-seropositive. The V call is TRBV5-6, the J call TRBJ2-2, with 12 positions matching TRBD2. Material: memory CD4+ T cells from blood. This CDR3 reads CASSSIGTSGLANTGELFF. The CDR3 DNA reads TGTGCCAGCAGCTCGATCGGGACTAGCGGGCTCGCGAACACCGGGGAGCTGTTTTTT.